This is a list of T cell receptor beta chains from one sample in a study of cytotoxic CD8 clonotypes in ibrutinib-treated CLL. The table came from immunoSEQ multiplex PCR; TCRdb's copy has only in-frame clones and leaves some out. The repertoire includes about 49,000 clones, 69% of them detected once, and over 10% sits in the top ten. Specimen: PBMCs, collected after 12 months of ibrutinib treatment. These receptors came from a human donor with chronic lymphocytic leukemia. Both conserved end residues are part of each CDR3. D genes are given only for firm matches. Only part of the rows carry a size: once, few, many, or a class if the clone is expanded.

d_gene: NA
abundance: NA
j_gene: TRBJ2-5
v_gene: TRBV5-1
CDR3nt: TGCGCCAGCAGCTTGGCCCGGGAGACCCAGTACTTC
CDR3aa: CASSLARETQYF

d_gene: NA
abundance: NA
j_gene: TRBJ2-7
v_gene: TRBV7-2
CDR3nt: TGTGCCAGCACCCCAGGGGCGTTTCCCTACGAGCAGTACTTC
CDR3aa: CASTPGAFPYEQYF

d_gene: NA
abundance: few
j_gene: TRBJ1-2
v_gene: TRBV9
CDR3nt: TGTGCCAGCAGCACGCCGGGACACACCTATGGCTACACCTTC
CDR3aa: CASSTPGHTYGYTF

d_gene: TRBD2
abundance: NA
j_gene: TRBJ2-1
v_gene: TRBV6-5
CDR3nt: TGTGCCAGCAGTTACCGTCCTGGCGGGGGGAAGCAGTTCTTC
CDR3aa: CASSYRPGGGKQFF

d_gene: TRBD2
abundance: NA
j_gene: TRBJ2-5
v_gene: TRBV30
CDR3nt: TGTGCCTGGACACCGGGGGGTACCCAGTACTTC
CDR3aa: CAWTPGGTQYF

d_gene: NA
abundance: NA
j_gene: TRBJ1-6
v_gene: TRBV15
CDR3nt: TGTGCCACCCGCCCAACAGGGTTCGGATCACCCCTCCACTTT
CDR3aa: CATRPTGFGSPLHF

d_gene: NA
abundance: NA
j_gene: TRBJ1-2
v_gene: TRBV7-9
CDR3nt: TGTGCCAGCAGCTTAGGAGGAGCGGACTATGGCTACACCTTC
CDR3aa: CASSLGGADYGYTF

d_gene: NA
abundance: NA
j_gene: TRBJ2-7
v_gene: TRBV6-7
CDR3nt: TGTGCCAGCAGCGACGGGGTGGACGAGCAGTACTTC
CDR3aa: CASSDGVDEQYF

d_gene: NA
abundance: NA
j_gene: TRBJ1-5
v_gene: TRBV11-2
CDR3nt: TGTGCCAGCAGCTTAGTGGGACGTTATAGCAATCAGCCCCAGCATTTT
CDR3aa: CASSLVGRYSNQPQHF

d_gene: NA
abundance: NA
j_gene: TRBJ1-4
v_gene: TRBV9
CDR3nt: TGTGCCAGCAGCGCAAGCATTGCAACTAATGAAAAACTGTTTTTT
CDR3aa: CASSASIATNEKLFF

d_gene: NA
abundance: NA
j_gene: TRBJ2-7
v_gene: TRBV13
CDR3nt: TGTGCCAGCAGCCGGGACACCTCCTACGAGCAGTACTTC
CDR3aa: CASSRDTSYEQYF

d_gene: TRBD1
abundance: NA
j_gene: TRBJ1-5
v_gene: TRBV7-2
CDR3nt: TGTGCCAGCAGCGCGGACAGGGCGACGCAGCCCCAGCATTTT
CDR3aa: CASSADRATQPQHF

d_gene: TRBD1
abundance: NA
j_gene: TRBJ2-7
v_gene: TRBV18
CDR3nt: TGTGCCAGCTCACCTGGACAGGGGAACTACGAGCAGTACTTC
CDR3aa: CASSPGQGNYEQYF

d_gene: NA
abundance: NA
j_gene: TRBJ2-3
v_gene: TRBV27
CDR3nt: TGTGCCAGCAGTTTAGTTGGGGGGCCAGATACGCAGTATTTT
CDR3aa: CASSLVGGPDTQYF

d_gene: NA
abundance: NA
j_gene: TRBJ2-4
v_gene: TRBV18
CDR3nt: TGTGCCAGCTCACCAATGGGGCAAGTAGCCAAAAACATTCAGTACTTC
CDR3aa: CASSPMGQVAKNIQYF

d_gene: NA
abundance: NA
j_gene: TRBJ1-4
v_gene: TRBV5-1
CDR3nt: TGCGCCAGCAGCTTCGAGGCATTAGGGACAACTAATGAAAAACTGTTTTTT
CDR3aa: CASSFEALGTTNEKLFF

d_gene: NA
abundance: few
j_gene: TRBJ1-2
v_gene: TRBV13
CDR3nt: TGTGCCAGCAGCCTCGGGAGCTATGGCTACACCTTC
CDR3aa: CASSLGSYGYTF

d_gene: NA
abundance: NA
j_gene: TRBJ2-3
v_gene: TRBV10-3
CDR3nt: TGTGCCATCAGTGAGTCGAGTTATATAAACACAGATACGCAGTATTTT
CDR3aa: CAISESSYINTDTQYF

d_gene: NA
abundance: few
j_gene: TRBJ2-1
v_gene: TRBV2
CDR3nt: TGTGCCAGCGAACCAGGTACAGCTAACAATGAGCAGTTCTTC
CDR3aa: CASEPGTANNEQFF

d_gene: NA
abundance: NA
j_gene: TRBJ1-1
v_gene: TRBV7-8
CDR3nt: TGTGCCAGCAGCTTAGCAGGGACAGAAGCTTTCTTT
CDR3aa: CASSLAGTEAFF

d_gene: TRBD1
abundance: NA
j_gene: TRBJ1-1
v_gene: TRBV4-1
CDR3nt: TGCGCCAGCAGCCAAGAGGGACAGGGGGGGACTGAAGCTTTCTTT
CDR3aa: CASSQEGQGGTEAFF

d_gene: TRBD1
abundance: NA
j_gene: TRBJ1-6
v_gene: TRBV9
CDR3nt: TGTGCCAGCAGCGTAAACGGGGACAGGGATTCACCCCTCCACTTT
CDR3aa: CASSVNGDRDSPLHF

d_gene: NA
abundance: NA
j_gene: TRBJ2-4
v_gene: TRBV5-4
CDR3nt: TGTGCCAGCAGCTTGTATTCTCTGGCTGCCAAAAACATTCAGTACTTC
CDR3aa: CASSLYSLAAKNIQYF

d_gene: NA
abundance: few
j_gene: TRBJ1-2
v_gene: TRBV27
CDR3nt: TGTGCCAGCAGTCCCACCCTTGGGAACCACTATGGCTACACCTTC
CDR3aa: CASSPTLGNHYGYTF

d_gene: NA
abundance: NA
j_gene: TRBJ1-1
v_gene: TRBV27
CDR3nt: TGTGCCAGCAACCCCTTGGGATCAGGGTTCACTGAAGCTTTCTTT
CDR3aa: CASNPLGSGFTEAFF

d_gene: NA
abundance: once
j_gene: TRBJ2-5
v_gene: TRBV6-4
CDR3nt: TGTGCCAGCTCCAGGGGCCCCGAGACCCAGTACTTC
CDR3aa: CASSRGPETQYF

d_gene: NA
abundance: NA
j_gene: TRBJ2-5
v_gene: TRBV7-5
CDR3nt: TGTGCCAGAAGCTTCCGCCCAGTTGCGGGTGATGAAGAGACCCAGTACTTC
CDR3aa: CARSFRPVAGDEETQYF

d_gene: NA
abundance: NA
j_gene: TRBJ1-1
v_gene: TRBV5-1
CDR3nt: TGCGCCAGCAGCACGACAGGGAACACTGAAGCTTTCTTT
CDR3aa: CASSTTGNTEAFF

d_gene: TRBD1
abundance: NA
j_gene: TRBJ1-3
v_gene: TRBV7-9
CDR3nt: TGTGCCAGCAGCTTAGCAGGGACAGGGGCTGGAAACACCATATATTTT
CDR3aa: CASSLAGTGAGNTIYF

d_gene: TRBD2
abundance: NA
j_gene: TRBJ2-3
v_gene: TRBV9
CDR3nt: TGTGCCAGCAGCGTAGCACTAGCGGATGGGGCAGATACGCAGTATTTT
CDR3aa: CASSVALADGADTQYF

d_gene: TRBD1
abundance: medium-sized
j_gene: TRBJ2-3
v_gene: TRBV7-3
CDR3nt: TGTGCCAGCAGCCTAGAGGACAGGGAGAGGACAGATACGCAGTATTTT
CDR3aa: CASSLEDRERTDTQYF

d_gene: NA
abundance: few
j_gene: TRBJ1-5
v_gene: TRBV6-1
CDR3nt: TGTGCCAGCAGTGTCGACAGGACAAATCAGCCCCAGCATTTT
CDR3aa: CASSVDRTNQPQHF

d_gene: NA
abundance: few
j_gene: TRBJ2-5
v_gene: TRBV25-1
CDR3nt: TGTGCCAGCAGTAGAGAGGGCGCGGCCCAGTACTTC
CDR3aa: CASSREGAAQYF

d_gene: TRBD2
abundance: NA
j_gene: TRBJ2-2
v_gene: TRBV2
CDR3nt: TGTGCCAGCAAGACTAGCGGGGGACCCAACACCGGGGAGCTGTTTTTT
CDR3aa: CASKTSGGPNTGELFF

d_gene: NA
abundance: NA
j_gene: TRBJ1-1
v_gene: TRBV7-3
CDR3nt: TGTGCCAGCAGCTCCCACATGAACACTGAAGCTTTCTTT
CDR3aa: CASSSHMNTEAFF

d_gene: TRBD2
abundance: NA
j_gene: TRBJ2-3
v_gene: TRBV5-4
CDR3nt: TGTGCCAGCAGCCCCAGCGGGGCCTACACAGATACGCAGTATTTT
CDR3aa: CASSPSGAYTDTQYF

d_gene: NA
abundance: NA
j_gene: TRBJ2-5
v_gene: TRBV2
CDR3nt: TGTGCCAGCAGCCCCACTAGGAAGTTAACGGAGACCCAGTACTTC
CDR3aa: CASSPTRKLTETQYF

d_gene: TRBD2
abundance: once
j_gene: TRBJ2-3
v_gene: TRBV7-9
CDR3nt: TGTGCCAGCAACCTCGGGACTAGCAAAGATACGCAGTATTTT
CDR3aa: CASNLGTSKDTQYF

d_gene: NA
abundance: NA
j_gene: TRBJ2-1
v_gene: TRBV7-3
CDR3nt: TGTGCCAGCAGCTTAACTCAGTACAATGAGCAGTTCTTC
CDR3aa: CASSLTQYNEQFF

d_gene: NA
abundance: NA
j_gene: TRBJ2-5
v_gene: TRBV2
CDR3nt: TGTGCCAGCAGTGGCAGGGAAGAGACCCAGTACTTC
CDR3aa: CASSGREETQYF

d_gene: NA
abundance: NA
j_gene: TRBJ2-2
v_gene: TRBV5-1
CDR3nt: TGCGCCAGCAGCACCATGGCGGGAAACACCGGGGAGCTGTTTTTT
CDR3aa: CASSTMAGNTGELFF

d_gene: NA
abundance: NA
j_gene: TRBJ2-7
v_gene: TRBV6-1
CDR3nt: TGTGCCAGCAGCCTCGACAGGCCCTACGAGCAGTACTTC
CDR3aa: CASSLDRPYEQYF

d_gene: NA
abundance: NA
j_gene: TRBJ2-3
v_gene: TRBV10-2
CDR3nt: TGCGCCAGCAGTTCTGGTAGGGGAGACACAGATACGCAGTATTTT
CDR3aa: CASSSGRGDTDTQYF

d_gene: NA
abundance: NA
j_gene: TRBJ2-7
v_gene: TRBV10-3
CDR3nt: TGTGCCATCAGTGATGCTCTTATGGGCAGCTTAATCTACTTC
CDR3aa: CAISDALMGSLIYF

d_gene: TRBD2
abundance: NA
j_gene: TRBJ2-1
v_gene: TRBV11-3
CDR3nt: TGTGCCAGCAGCTTAAACCCCGGGGGGGTCAATGAGCAGTTCTTC
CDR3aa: CASSLNPGGVNEQFF

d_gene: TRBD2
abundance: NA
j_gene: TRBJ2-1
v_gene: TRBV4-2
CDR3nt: TGTGCCAGCAGCCAAAAGGCCTCCGGGGGGTCCTACAATGAGCAGTTCTTC
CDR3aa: CASSQKASGGSYNEQFF

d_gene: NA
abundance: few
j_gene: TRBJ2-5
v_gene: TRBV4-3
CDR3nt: TGCGCCAGCAGCCAAGATACAGGGATATTAGAGACCCAGTACTTC
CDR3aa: CASSQDTGILETQYF

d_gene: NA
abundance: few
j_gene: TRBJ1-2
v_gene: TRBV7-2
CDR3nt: TGTGCCAGCACCCAGGGAGGAAACTATGGCTACACCTTC
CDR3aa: CASTQGGNYGYTF

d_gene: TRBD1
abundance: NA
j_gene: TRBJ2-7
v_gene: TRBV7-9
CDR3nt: TGTGCCAGCAGCTTCTCACTGGGACAGGGGGCGAGCTACGAGCAGTACTTC
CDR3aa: CASSFSLGQGASYEQYF